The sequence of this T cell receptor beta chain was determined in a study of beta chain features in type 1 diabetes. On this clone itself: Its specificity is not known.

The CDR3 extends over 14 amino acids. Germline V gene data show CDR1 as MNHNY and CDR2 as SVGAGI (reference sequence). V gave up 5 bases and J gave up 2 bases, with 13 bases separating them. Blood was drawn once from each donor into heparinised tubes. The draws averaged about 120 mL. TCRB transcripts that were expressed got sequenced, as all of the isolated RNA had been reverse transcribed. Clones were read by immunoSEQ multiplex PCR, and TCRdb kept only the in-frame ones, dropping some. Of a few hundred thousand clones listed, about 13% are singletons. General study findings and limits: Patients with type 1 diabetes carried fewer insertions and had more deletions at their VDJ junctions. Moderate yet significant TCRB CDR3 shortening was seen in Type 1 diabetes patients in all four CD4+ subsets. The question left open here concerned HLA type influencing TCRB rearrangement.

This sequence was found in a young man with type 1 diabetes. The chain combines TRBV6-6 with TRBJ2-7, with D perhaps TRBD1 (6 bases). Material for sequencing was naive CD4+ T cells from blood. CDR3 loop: CASSNRVIAYEQYF. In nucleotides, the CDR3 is TGTGCCAGCAGTAACAGGGTAATCGCCTACGAGCAGTACTTC.